A selection of T cell receptor beta chains follows, all from one sample in a study of T cells in localized non-small cell lung cancer. The assay was immunoSEQ multiplex PCR, and TCRdb's table has in-frame clones only and misses some. The table lists roughly 14,000 clones, about 80% of them singletons. Sequencing was performed on peripheral blood, taken before any cancer treatment. The receptors here all came from a female donor aged 60 or older with stage I squamous cell lung carcinoma. Both conserved end residues are part of each CDR3. The D gene is left open where the match is weak. The listing skips clone size in some rows; elsewhere it reads once, few, many or a size class.

v_gene,d_gene,j_gene,abundance,CDR3aa,CDR3nt
TRBV7-3,-,TRBJ2-1,-,CASSRNPLSSYNEQFF,TGTGCCAGCAGCCGTAACCCGCTAAGCTCCTACAATGAGCAGTTCTTC
TRBV11-3,-,TRBJ1-3,few,CASSSRRTSGNTIYF,TGTGCCAGCAGCTCTAGGAGGACCTCTGGAAACACCATATATTTT
TRBV27,-,TRBJ1-2,once,CASSSLGQLGYTF,TGTGCCAGCAGTTCTCTAGGACAGTTGGGCTACACCTTC
TRBV5-1,TRBD2,TRBJ2-1,once,CASSPSAGTSGYNEQFF,TGCGCCAGCAGCCCCTCGGCCGGGACTAGCGGCTACAATGAGCAGTTCTTC
TRBV12-5,TRBD2,TRBJ2-1,-,CASGLVVAGGPSGQFF,TGTGCTAGTGGTTTGGTAGTAGCGGGGGGTCCGTCGGGGCAGTTCTTC
TRBV29-1,-,TRBJ1-4,-,CSVEDTTTNEKLFF,TGCAGCGTTGAAGATACCACAACTAATGAAAAACTGTTTTTT
TRBV2,TRBD1,TRBJ2-3,-,CASTRDSGTDTQYF,TGTGCCAGCACCCGGGACAGCGGCACAGATACGCAGTATTTT
TRBV6-5,TRBD1,TRBJ2-2,few,CASRRQGDTGELFF,TGTGCCAGCAGGAGACAGGGCGACACCGGGGAGCTGTTTTTT
TRBV11-3,TRBD2,TRBJ2-1,-,CASTSRWTSSYNEQFF,TGTGCCAGCACGTCCAGGTGGACTAGCTCCTACAATGAGCAGTTCTTC
TRBV2,-,TRBJ2-4,-,CASSTDKNIQYF,TGTGCCAGCAGTACGGACAAGAACATTCAGTACTTC
TRBV10-2,-,TRBJ2-7,-,CASSGRAYEQYF,TGCGCCAGCAGTGGCAGAGCCTACGAGCAGTACTTC
TRBV15,-,TRBJ1-2,-,CATSRDLVDTRDYGYTF,TGTGCCACCAGCAGAGATTTGGTAGACACAAGAGACTATGGCTACACCTTC
TRBV28,-,TRBJ1-1,-,CASRAGGPNTEAFF,TGTGCCAGCCGCGCCGGTGGCCCGAACACTGAAGCTTTCTTT
TRBV4-1,-,TRBJ2-3,once,CASSQETGFDTQYF,TGCGCCAGCAGCCAGGAGACAGGTTTTGATACGCAGTATTTT
TRBV19,-,TRBJ2-6,-,CASRLTGANVLTF,TGTGCCAGTAGACTTACTGGGGCCAACGTCCTGACTTTC
TRBV18,TRBD2,TRBJ2-5,-,CASSPPAGRETQYF,TGTGCCAGCTCACCACCGGCCGGGAGGGAGACCCAGTACTTC
TRBV5-1,-,TRBJ2-1,-,CASAGLAGYNEQFF,TGCGCCAGCGCGGGGCTAGCTGGCTACAATGAGCAGTTCTTC
TRBV6-1,-,TRBJ2-3,once,CASSMRATDTQYF,TGTGCCAGCAGTATGAGGGCCACAGATACGCAGTATTTT
TRBV6-5,TRBD2,TRBJ2-3,-,CASSNKRGSTDTQYF,TGTGCCAGCAGCAATAAGCGGGGGAGCACAGATACGCAGTATTTT
TRBV5-5,TRBD2,TRBJ2-5,-,CASDRAGLVETQYF,TGTGCCAGTGACCGAGCGGGGTTGGTGGAGACCCAGTACTTC
TRBV15,-,TRBJ1-1,-,CATSRDGGNTEAFF,TGTGCCACCAGCAGAGATGGAGGGAACACTGAAGCTTTCTTT
TRBV15,TRBD1,TRBJ1-2,-,CATSPGDRDHGYTF,TGTGCCACCAGCCCCGGGGACAGGGACCATGGCTACACCTTC